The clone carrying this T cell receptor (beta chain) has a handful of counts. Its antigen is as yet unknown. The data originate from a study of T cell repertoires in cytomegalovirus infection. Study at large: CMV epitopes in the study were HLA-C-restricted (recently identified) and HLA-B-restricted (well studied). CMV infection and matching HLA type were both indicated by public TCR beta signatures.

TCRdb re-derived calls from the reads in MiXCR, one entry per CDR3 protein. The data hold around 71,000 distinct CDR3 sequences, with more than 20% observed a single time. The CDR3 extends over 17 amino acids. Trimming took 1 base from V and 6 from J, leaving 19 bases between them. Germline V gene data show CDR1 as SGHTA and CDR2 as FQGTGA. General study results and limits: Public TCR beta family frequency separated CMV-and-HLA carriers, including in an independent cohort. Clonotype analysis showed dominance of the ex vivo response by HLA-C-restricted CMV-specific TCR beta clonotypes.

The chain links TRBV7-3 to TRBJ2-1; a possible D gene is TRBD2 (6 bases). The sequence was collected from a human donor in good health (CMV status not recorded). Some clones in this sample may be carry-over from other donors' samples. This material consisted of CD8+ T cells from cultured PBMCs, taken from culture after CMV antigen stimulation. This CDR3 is CASSLIAGTERSNEQFF. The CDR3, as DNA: TGTGCCAGCAGCTTAATTGCGGGGACGGAGAGGAGCAATGAGCAGTTCTTC.